This is a list of T cell receptor beta chains from one sample in a study of blood T cells in healthy people across ages. One entry per CDR3 protein, called by TCRdb with MiXCR from the 5' RACE reads. The repertoire includes over 1.5 million distinct CDR3 sequences, roughly 52% of them detected once, and over 2% sits in the top ten. Specimen: blood. These receptors were collected from a woman aged 35 to 49 in good health. The conserved cysteine and the conserved F or W are not part of the CDR3 here. Fields, in order: CDR3 length, V gene, J gene, CDR3 protein.

length: 10
V: TRBV29-1
J: TRBJ2-5
CDR3: SVEIQYNEQY

length: 14
V: TRBV13
J: TRBJ2-7
CDR3: ASSLGTGISSYEQY

length: 13
V: TRBV20-1
J: TRBJ2-3
CDR3: SARDPLDRADTQY

length: 14
V: TRBV4-3
J: TRBJ2-5
CDR3: ASSQTRQGAGETQY

length: 13
V: TRBV18
J: TRBJ1-4
CDR3: ASSPQQGNAEKLF

length: 14
V: TRBV7-2
J: TRBJ1-1
CDR3: ASSFGILPPNTEAF

length: 13
V: TRBV13
J: TRBJ2-7
CDR3: ASSTHNYNSYEQY

length: 12
V: TRBV12-3/TRBV12-4
J: TRBJ2-1
CDR3: ASSSSQTYNEQF

length: 11
V: TRBV7-9
J: TRBJ1-4
CDR3: ASKGTVNEKLF

length: 15
V: TRBV9
J: TRBJ1-4
CDR3: ASFLAGQGLVNEKLF

length: 11
V: TRBV11-2
J: TRBJ1-4
CDR3: ARQQGGGEKLF

length: 12
V: TRBV24-1
J: TRBJ2-7
CDR3: ATSAGTSGVEQY

length: 14
V: TRBV20-1
J: TRBJ2-5
CDR3: SASRTSGGNQETQY

length: 12
V: TRBV20-1
J: TRBJ1-4
CDR3: SAHPRAANAKLF

length: 15
V: TRBV20-1
J: TRBJ1-5
CDR3: SARGDRGSTYHQPQH

length: 12
V: TRBV20-1
J: TRBJ1-2
CDR3: SASRGRRNYGYT

length: 15
V: TRBV7-9
J: TRBJ1-6
CDR3: ASSSGDRGNYNSPLH

length: 13
V: TRBV5-1
J: TRBJ1-6
CDR3: AGSSGVSYNSPLH

length: 11
V: TRBV27
J: TRBJ2-5
CDR3: ASSVFRGETQY

length: 15
V: TRBV7-2
J: TRBJ1-2
CDR3: ASSLSPNQAVRYGYT

length: 12
V: TRBV18
J: TRBJ2-1
CDR3: ASSSLAIYNEQF

length: 10
V: TRBV6-5
J: TRBJ1-2
CDR3: ASRGGARGYT

length: 10
V: TRBV28
J: TRBJ1-4
CDR3: ASSSLDIRVF

length: 14
V: TRBV7-9
J: TRBJ1-6
CDR3: ASSPRQAHSGSPLH

length: 14
V: TRBV27
J: TRBJ1-1
CDR3: ASSFSAGDLHTEAF

length: 12
V: TRBV2
J: TRBJ2-1
CDR3: ASSEYGVRNEQF

length: 12
V: TRBV4-3
J: TRBJ2-4
CDR3: ASSQDSGDGIQY

length: 18
V: TRBV20-1
J: TRBJ2-1
CDR3: SARNPGLAGGSSSYNEQF

length: 12
V: TRBV10-3
J: TRBJ1-2
CDR3: AISESTGNKGYT

length: 11
V: TRBV10-3
J: TRBJ1-1
CDR3: ATSDRGNTEAF

length: 13
V: TRBV20-1
J: TRBJ1-2
CDR3: SVRGQGPTNYGYT